These 17 T cell receptor beta chains originate from one sample sequenced in a study of T cell responses to AZD1222 COVID-19 vaccine. Produced via immunoSEQ multiplex PCR; TCRdb's table is partial and in-frame only. This sample has around 100,000 clones; about 87% occur once, and the top ten carry around 9.6%. This material consisted of peripheral blood, taken 28 days after the second AZD1222 dose. Every receptor here comes from an adult who received the AZD1222 COVID-19 vaccine.

This chain connects TRBV7-9 to TRBJ2-4; 8 nucleotides line up with TRBD1. The CDR3 extends over 16 amino acids. Germline CDR1 and CDR2: SEHNR and FQNEAQ (reference sequence). Germline trimming cut 1 base from V and 2 bases from J; bases unmatched to any gene: 4. The CDR3 here is CASSLGTGRTKNIQYF. The DNA of the CDR3 is TGTGCCAGCAGCTTAGGGACAGGGAGAACCAAAAACATTCAGTACTTC.

The chain joins TRBV7-6 to TRBJ1-3; tentatively, D is TRBD1 (5 bases). The CDR3 is made up of 18 amino acids. Germline V lookup: CDR1 SGHVS, CDR2 FNYEAQ. The V end lost 4 bases, the J end lost 2 bases, and 21 bases lay between the germline ends. The CDR3 DNA sequence: TGTGCCAGCAGCTCCCTGGCCCCCCTCGGGGCGACTGGAAACACCATATATTTT. Protein sequence: CASSSLAPLGATGNTIYF. Full variable domain (outside the CDR3, taken from reference TRBV7-6 and TRBJ1-3): GAGVSQSPRYKVTKRGQDVALRCDPISGHVSLYWYRQALGQGPEFLTYFNYEAQQDKSGLPNDRFSAERPEGSISTLTIQRTEQRDSAMYRCASSSLAPLGATGNTIYFGEGSWLTVV.

J is TRBJ2-3 and V is TRBV6-2 or TRBV6-3; D is unresolved. Germline CDR1 is MNHEY and CDR2 is SVGEGT. The ends were cut back, 5 bases at V and 3 bases at J, with 21 bases in the middle. The CDR3 runs to 17 residues. For the CDR3, the DNA is TGTGCCAGCAGTCCCCCCGCGCTCCTTCGTAGGACAGATACGCAGTATTTT. Amino acids: CASSPPALLRRTDTQYF.

The chain employs TRBV20-1 and TRBJ2-7; 9 bases agree with TRBD2. In germline, CDR1 is DFQATT, CDR2 SNEGSKA (reference sequence). Trimming cost V 3 bases and J 3 bases; bases outside gene matches: 6. The CDR3 runs to 14 residues. This CDR3 reads CSASLAGANYEQYF. DNA of the CDR3: TGCAGTGCTAGTTTAGCGGGGGCAAACTACGAGCAGTACTTC.

The chain is built from TRBV19 and TRBJ2-6, with a weak D call TRBD1 (5 bases). The V end was cut by 3 bases, the J end by 4 bases, with 10 bases between. The CDR3 consists of 15 residues. Germline CDR1 LNHDA, CDR2 SQIVND (reference sequence). The chain's CDR3 is CASSISGAGANVLTF. The DNA of the CDR3 is TGTGCCAGTAGTATTTCTGGGGCCGGGGCCAACGTCCTGACTTTC.

This clone was seen just once. The chain is built from TRBV27 and TRBJ2-7, with TRBD1 matching over 8 bases. There are 15 residues in the CDR3. V lost 5 bases, J lost 3 bases, and 9 bases stayed unmatched. Germline lookup yields CDR1 MNHEY and CDR2 SMNVEV (reference sequence). The CDR3 DNA reads TGTGCCAGCAGTCCTGGACAGGGTTGGAGCTACGAGCAGTACTTC. Protein product: CASSPGQGWSYEQYF.

The chain has TRBV6-2 or TRBV6-3 and TRBJ2-7, with D perhaps matching TRBD2 (5 bases). Trimming left V 6 bases short and J 6 bases short, with 21 bases between. CDR1 is MNHEY and CDR2 is SVGEGT in the germline V gene. This CDR3 has 15 residues. This CDR3 reads CASSPPGVRMREQYF. CDR3 in DNA: TGTGCCAGCAGCCCCCCCGGGGTGAGGATGCGCGAGCAGTACTTC.

CDR3 nucleotides: TGTGCCAGTAGTTGGGACCTCGAGAATCAGCCCCAGCATTTT. Translated: CASSWDLENQPQHF. This chain links TRBV19 with TRBJ1-5; D is perhaps TRBD1 (5 bases). Germline CDR1 and CDR2: LNHDA and SQIVND (reference sequence). The CDR3 is made up of 14 amino acids. V was pared by 5 bases and J by 4 bases, with 12 bases between.

The chain recombines TRBV9 with TRBJ2-7; D is uncertain. From germline, CDR1 is SGDLS and CDR2 YYNGEE. The CDR3 length is 15 residues. Trimming took 0 bases from V and 2 from J, leaving 12 bases between them. The CDR3 loop is CASSVADGVPYEQYF. For the CDR3, the DNA is TGTGCCAGCAGCGTAGCAGATGGGGTTCCCTACGAGCAGTACTTC.

There are many counts of this clone. The chain is built from TRBV6-5 and TRBJ2-7; D not certain. V was pared by 3 bases and J by 0 bases, with 9 bases between. Looked up from germline, CDR1 is MNHEY and CDR2 is SVGAGI. This CDR3 is 14 amino acids long. CDR3 nucleotides: TGTGCCAGCAGTTATTCGCCCAACTCCTACGAGCAGTACTTC. Its protein product is CASSYSPNSYEQYF.

The genes are TRBV11-2 and TRBJ2-7; no clear D. V was pared by 5 bases and J by 5 bases, with 16 bases between. Germline assignment: CDR1 SGHAT and CDR2 FQNNGV. This CDR3 comprises 14 residues. The CDR3 DNA follows: TGTGCCAGCAGCCACCCCCCCAAGAGGCACGAGCAGTACTTC. It encodes CASSHPPKRHEQYF.

In this sample, this clone turned up once. The rearrangement uses TRBV3-1 (or the pseudogene TRBV3-2) and TRBJ1-5; 7 positions match TRBD1. Germline V CDR1 and CDR2: LGHDT, YNNKEL (reference sequence). The length of the CDR3 is 17 residues. V gave up 0 bases and J gave up 6 bases; unmatched junction bases: 11. In DNA, the CDR3 is TGTGCCAGCAGCCAAGATGAGGAGGGGGCGGTCGGTCAGCCCCAGCATTTT. As protein: CASSQDEEGAVGQPQHF.

The V and J genes are TRBV18 and TRBJ2-1, with 7 positions matching TRBD2. With 3 bases clipped from V and 7 bases from J, the junction kept 12 bases outside the gene matches. The V gene's germline CDR1 is KGHSH and CDR2 LQKENI. The CDR3 extends over 16 amino acids. The CDR3 spells CASSPKLASIINEQFF. CDR3 coding DNA: TGTGCCAGCTCACCCAAACTAGCGAGTATTATAAATGAGCAGTTCTTC.

This clone turned up a few times. The CDR3 DNA reads TGCGCCAGCAGCCCGGACCCTACTAGGGGCAATCAGCCCCAGCATTTT. This gives the protein CASSPDPTRGNQPQHF. The chain uses TRBV5-1 and TRBJ1-5; no clear D. The germline gives CDR1 SGHRS, CDR2 YFSETQ. The V gene lost 4 bases and the J gene lost 2 bases, with 16 bases spanning the gap. The CDR3 runs 16 residues.

J is TRBJ1-6 and V is TRBV3-1 (or the pseudogene TRBV3-2), with 7 positions matching TRBD1. The CDR3 extends over 14 amino acids. CDR1 is LGHDT, CDR2 YNNKEL, per germline (reference sequence). The V gene end was trimmed by 6 bases and the J gene end by 6 bases; junction bases not matched to a gene: 5. CDR3 amino acids: CASRLTGSNSPLHF. DNA for the CDR3: TGTGCCAGCAGACTGACAGGGAGTAATTCACCCCTCCACTTT.

The V gene is TRBV6-2 or TRBV6-3, the J gene TRBJ1-6, with 7 bases aligning to TRBD1. The V gene end was trimmed by 0 bases and the J gene end by 9 bases; junction bases not matched to a gene: 8. This CDR3 spans 16 amino acids. The germline V gene has CDR1 MNHEY and CDR2 SVGEGT. The CDR3, as DNA: TGTGCCAGCAGTTACTCGAAGACAGGGTTGGGTTCACCCCTCCACTTT. Its translation is CASSYSKTGLGSPLHF.

This CDR3 is CASGHDLNTEAFF. The CDR3 DNA sequence: TGTGCTAGTGGCCACGATTTGAACACTGAAGCTTTCTTT. The chain carries TRBV12-5 and TRBJ1-1, with D unclear. Germline-derived CDR1 and CDR2 are LGHNT and FRNRAP. The CDR3 is made up of 13 amino acids. Between the trimmed V and J ends, which lost 6 bases and 0 bases, there was a span of 8 bases.